The clone carrying this T cell receptor (beta chain) occurred many times. Its target is not known. The read ends 3 residues before the CDR3 terminus; that terminus is restored from the germline J gene. This entry is derived from a study of T cell clonality in common variable immunodeficiency. Notes on the study in general: Fewer TCRbeta clones were shared among CVID subjects than controls. In common variable immunodeficiency, TCR beta chains reportedly carried fewer deletions and N-nucleotide insertions.

Germline assignment: CDR1 DFQATT and CDR2 SNEGSKA (reference sequence). V lost 5 bases, J lost 0 bases, and 5 bases lay in between. The CDR3 contains 12 residues. The assay was immunoSEQ multiplex PCR, and TCRdb's table has in-frame clones only and misses some. The sample includes 30,000 to 40,000 clones, none of them occurring once. Patients and controls were mostly of Caucasian heritage. Sequencing was carried out using peripheral blood mononuclear cells. This receptor was identified in a human donor with common variable immunodeficiency. The chain has TRBV20-1 and TRBJ1-3; D is unresolved. The sequenced CDR3 bases are TGCAGTGCTCGGTCCTCTGGAAACACC. It yields the protein CSARSSGNT. The whole CDR3 is CSARSSGNTIYF.